These 6 T cell receptor beta chains came from one sample sequenced in a study of chemoradiotherapy in HPV16-positive cancers. Sequencing used immunoSEQ multiplex PCR; TCRdb keeps in-frame clones, though not all of them. The sample gives approximately 11,000 clones, 75% of which show up once; around 7.8% is in the top ten. This sample was obtained from a patient who underwent chemoradiotherapy. The receptors originated from a human donor with HPV-associated anogenital cancer.

The rearrangement links TRBV19 to TRBJ1-5; 9 positions agree with TRBD1. V dropped 9 bases and J dropped 2; count of bases not matched to a gene: 14. The germline CDR1 and CDR2 sequences are LNHDA and SQIVND (reference sequence). The CDR3 spans 17 residues. The CDR3 loop is CARGGDRVDGGNQPQHF. The CDR3 DNA follows: TGTGCCAGGGGGGGGGACAGGGTTGATGGGGGCAATCAGCCCCAGCATTTT. The variable domain in full, completed from reference TRBV19 and TRBJ1-5, reads DGGITQSPKYLFRKEGQNVTLSCEQNLNHDAMYWYRQDPGQGLRLIYYSQIVNDFQKGDIAEGYSVSREKKESFPLTVTSAQKNPTAFYLCARGGDRVDGGNQPQHFGDGTRLSIL.

The chain is built from TRBV7-2 and TRBJ2-5; D not certain. The CDR3 contains 14 residues. Germline V gene lookup returns CDR1 SGHTA and CDR2 FQGNSA. V was cut by 2 bases and J by 2 bases, with 9 bases left in between. CDR3 sequence (DNA): TGTGCCAGCAGCTTAATGTGGGGACAAGAGACCCAGTACTTC. Translating it yields CASSLMWGQETQYF.

This clone was counted a single time. The rearrangement links TRBV6-4 to TRBJ2-3; TRBD2 matches at 14 bases. The length of the CDR3 is 16 residues. J lost 2 bases, V lost 3 bases, and 1 base had no gene match. Germline V gene data show CDR1 as MRHNA and CDR2 as SNTAGT. The CDR3 sequence: CASSEGLAGATDTQYF. DNA for the CDR3: TGTGCCAGCAGTGAGGGACTAGCGGGAGCCACAGATACGCAGTATTTT.

J is TRBJ2-3 and V is TRBV4-3; D is unclear. The V end was cut by 0 bases, the J end by 1 base, with 2 bases between. CDR1 LGHNA and CDR2 YSLEER come from the germline V gene. This CDR3 is built from 13 residues. For the CDR3, the DNA is TGCGCCAGCAGCCAAGACCGCACAGATACGCAGTATTTT. Amino acid sequence: CASSQDRTDTQYF.

The chain links TRBV15 to TRBJ1-4; D uncertain. Germline V gene lookup returns CDR1 LNHNV and CDR2 YYDKDF (reference sequence). Trimming shortened V by 3 bases and J by 3 bases, and 5 bases separated the two germline ends. The CDR3 has 13 residues. The CDR3 DNA reads as TGTGCCACCAGCAGGGGATCTAATGAAAAACTGTTTTTT. Protein sequence: CATSRGSNEKLFF.

This clone was recorded a few times. The gene calls are TRBV19 and TRBJ1-3; a weak D match, TRBD1 (5 bases). Between the trimmed V and J ends, which lost 1 base and 2 bases, there was a span of 9 bases. CDR1 and CDR2 from the germline V gene are LNHDA and SQIVND (reference sequence). The CDR3 extends over 15 amino acids. CDR3 bases: TGTGCCAGTAGTATAGGGGGCGGGCCTGGAAACACCATATATTTT. The encoded protein is CASSIGGGPGNTIYF. Filled out from reference TRBV19 and TRBJ1-3, the complete variable domain reads DGGITQSPKYLFRKEGQNVTLSCEQNLNHDAMYWYRQDPGQGLRLIYYSQIVNDFQKGDIAEGYSVSREKKESFPLTVTSAQKNPTAFYLCASSIGGGPGNTIYFGEGSWLTVV.